These 5 T cell receptor beta chains were sequenced from one sample in a study of CD8 T cells in Susac syndrome. Random hexamers were used to reverse transcribe roughly 0.45 to 1 ug of RNA. TCRdb reprocessed the immunoSEQ multiplex PCR reads with MiXCR, giving one entry per CDR3 protein. The sample consists of some 120,000 distinct CDR3 sequences, 85% to 95% of them appearing once. The sample consisted of CD8+ T cells from PBMCs. Source of these receptors: a human donor in good health.

The rearrangement joins TRBV12-3 or TRBV12-4 to TRBJ2-1; 9 positions match TRBD2. The CDR3 consists of 16 residues. V shed 3 bases, J shed 4 bases, and the junction held 7 bases outside the gene matches. The CDR3 bases are TGTGCCAGCAGTTTTGGGATAGCGGGAGTATACAATGAGCAGTTCTTC. Protein: CASSFGIAGVYNEQFF.

This chain connects TRBV20-1 to TRBJ1-1; D is uncertain. This CDR3 has 12 amino acids. V lost 5 bases and J lost 6, with 13 bases in between. The V gene's germline CDR1 is DFQATT and CDR2 SNEGSKA (reference sequence). The CDR3 bases are TGCAGTGCTTGGTCCCCCAGCGCTGAAGCTTTCTTT. Translated, it gives CSAWSPSAEAFF.

This chain uses TRBV6-2 or TRBV6-3 with TRBJ1-1; D may be TRBD1 (6 bases). The V and J ends lost 10 bases and 2 bases respectively, with 17 bases between them. Germline V gene lookup returns CDR1 MNHEY and CDR2 SVGEGT. The CDR3 is made up of 14 amino acids. The CDR3 sequence is CATQSSGANTEAFF. CDR3 DNA sequence: TGTGCCACACAATCGTCAGGGGCCAACACTGAAGCTTTCTTT.

The chain carries TRBV6-1 and TRBJ2-2; D not resolved. The germline V gene encodes CDR1 MNHNS and CDR2 SASEGT. V lost 5 bases and J lost 3, with 16 bases in between. The CDR3 is 16 amino acids. Here the CDR3 DNA reads TGTGCCAGCAGTCCACTTGGCTCCGGGCACACCGGGGAGCTGTTTTTT. This sequence encodes CASSPLGSGHTGELFF.

This clonotype was recorded once. The rearrangement links TRBV28 to TRBJ2-1; D tentatively reads TRBD1 or TRBD2 (5 bases each). CDR3 size: 14 residues. The V gene's germline CDR1 is MDHEN and CDR2 SYDVKM. The germline V and J ends were trimmed by 6 bases and 0 bases, with 9 bases remaining between them. CDR3 sequence reads: CASRGESSYNEQFF. The CDR3 bases are TGTGCCAGCAGGGGGGAGAGCTCCTACAATGAGCAGTTCTTC.